The clone carrying this TCR beta chain occurred a few times. The antigen is unknown. Overall study results and limits: Tumor-infiltrating Treg TCR alpha and beta sequences overlapped most with tumor naive CD4+ T cells, then blood naive. The TCR gene usage of tumor memory CD4+ T cells clustered together with blood and lymph node memory CD4+ cells and with lymph node naive CD4+ cells.

Semi-nested PCR with Nested Universal Primer A followed constant-region reverse priming of full-length variable regions. From the 5' RACE reads, TCRdb called clonotypes with MiXCR, one entry per CDR3 protein. This table has 5,500 to 6,500 distinct CDR3 sequences, around 31% appearing once. The CDR3 is made up of 14 amino acids. J gave up 9 bases and V 6 bases, and 13 bases lay outside the gene matches. Naive CD4+ T cells were purified with Tregs depleted by CD25. The chain employs TRBV12-3 or TRBV12-4 and TRBJ2-7; 8 nucleotides line up with TRBD1. Sequencing was done on a sample of naive CD4+ T cells sorted from a lymph node. As to subset: naive CD4+ T cells, CD4+CD45RA+CD25-. The sequence came from a female donor with breast cancer. The CDR3 reads CASSTTGATQTQYF. The CDR3 DNA is TGTGCCAGCAGCACGACAGGGGCTACTCAAACGCAGTACTTC.